Listed below are T cell receptor beta chains from one sample, sequenced in a study of early T cells in non-severe SARS-CoV-2 infection. Using its own MiXCR run on the 5' RACE reads, TCRdb lists one record per CDR3 protein. Of more than 65,000 distinct CDR3 sequences listed, less than 15% are singletons. Sequencing was performed on whole blood. Every receptor here comes from an adult who was a healthcare worker with PCR-confirmed SARS-CoV-2 infection or an uninfected control (not recorded which). Each CDR3 is given with its conserved first and last residue. The order of the fields is D gene, J gene, CDR3 length, clone size, V gene, CDR3 protein, CDR3 DNA. A D gene is named only where the DNA matches it firmly. A clone size is listed for some rows: how often the clone was seen (once, few, many), or a class if it is expanded.

D gene: TRBD1
J gene: TRBJ2-5
CDR3 length: 15
clone size: many
V gene: TRBV11-2
CDR3 protein: CASSPGTGGRETQYF
CDR3 DNA: TGTGCCAGCAGCCCTGGGACAGGGGGAAGAGAGACCCAGTACTTC

D gene: TRBD1
J gene: TRBJ2-7
CDR3 length: 15
clone size: -
V gene: TRBV20-1
CDR3 protein: CSARDPGTGGYEQYF
CDR3 DNA: TGCAGTGCTAGAGATCCCGGGACAGGGGGCTACGAGCAGTACTTC

D gene: -
J gene: TRBJ2-5
CDR3 length: 11
clone size: many
V gene: TRBV10-3
CDR3 protein: CAIRYQETQYF
CDR3 DNA: TGTGCCATCAGGTACCAAGAGACCCAGTACTTC

D gene: -
J gene: TRBJ1-1
CDR3 length: 14
clone size: -
V gene: TRBV19
CDR3 protein: CASSILPLNTEAFF
CDR3 DNA: TGTGCCAGTAGTATCCTTCCACTGAACACTGAAGCTTTCTTT

D gene: -
J gene: TRBJ1-5
CDR3 length: 16
clone size: many
V gene: TRBV7-2
CDR3 protein: CASSRPGGRDNQPQHF
CDR3 DNA: TGTGCCAGCAGCCGGCCGGGAGGCAGGGATAATCAGCCCCAGCATTTT

D gene: -
J gene: TRBJ2-1
CDR3 length: 17
clone size: -
V gene: TRBV19
CDR3 protein: CASREEVALGLYNEQFF
CDR3 DNA: TGTGCCAGTAGGGAGGAAGTAGCCCTAGGGCTCTACAATGAGCAGTTCTTC

D gene: -
J gene: TRBJ2-3
CDR3 length: 14
clone size: -
V gene: TRBV5-1
CDR3 protein: CASSVRDGTDTQYF
CDR3 DNA: TGCGCCAGCAGCGTAAGGGACGGCACAGATACGCAGTATTTT

D gene: TRBD1
J gene: TRBJ1-6
CDR3 length: 14
clone size: few
V gene: TRBV27
CDR3 protein: CASSLGQGESGLHF
CDR3 DNA: TGTGCCAGCAGTTTGGGACAGGGCGAGTCAGGGCTCCACTTT

D gene: TRBD1
J gene: TRBJ2-3
CDR3 length: 13
clone size: -
V gene: TRBV20-1
CDR3 protein: CSASGTATDTQYF
CDR3 DNA: TGCAGTGCTTCCGGGACAGCGACAGATACGCAGTATTTT

D gene: -
J gene: TRBJ2-1
CDR3 length: 14
clone size: -
V gene: TRBV10-2
CDR3 protein: CASSLDNSYNEQFF
CDR3 DNA: TGCGCCAGCAGCTTGGACAACTCCTACAATGAGCAGTTCTTC

D gene: TRBD1
J gene: TRBJ2-6
CDR3 length: 16
clone size: many
V gene: TRBV29-1
CDR3 protein: CSLRGRVYSGANVLTF
CDR3 DNA: TGCAGCCTCAGGGGGCGAGTATACTCTGGGGCCAACGTCCTGACTTTC

D gene: -
J gene: TRBJ2-7
CDR3 length: 14
clone size: -
V gene: TRBV10-1
CDR3 protein: CASSPRPGPYEQYF
CDR3 DNA: TGCGCCAGCAGCCCCCGCCCTGGGCCCTACGAGCAGTACTTC

D gene: TRBD1
J gene: TRBJ1-2
CDR3 length: 12
clone size: few
V gene: TRBV29-1
CDR3 protein: CSSRDRGYGYTF
CDR3 DNA: TGCAGCTCCCGGGACAGGGGATATGGCTACACCTTC

D gene: TRBD2
J gene: TRBJ2-3
CDR3 length: 15
clone size: few
V gene: TRBV29-1
CDR3 protein: CSVALSSGSADTQYF
CDR3 DNA: TGCAGCGTTGCACTTTCTAGCGGGAGCGCAGATACGCAGTATTTT

D gene: TRBD1
J gene: TRBJ2-1
CDR3 length: 15
clone size: many
V gene: TRBV29-1
CDR3 protein: CSVEHARGRLNEQFF
CDR3 DNA: TGCAGCGTTGAGCACGCCAGGGGGCGCCTGAATGAGCAGTTCTTC

D gene: -
J gene: TRBJ2-5
CDR3 length: 13
clone size: few
V gene: TRBV5-1
CDR3 protein: CASSLARRETQYF
CDR3 DNA: TGCGCCAGCAGCTTGGCCAGGAGAGAGACCCAGTACTTC

D gene: -
J gene: TRBJ2-7
CDR3 length: 13
clone size: -
V gene: TRBV4-1
CDR3 protein: CASSQDHGYEQYF
CDR3 DNA: TGCGCCAGCAGCCAAGATCATGGCTACGAGCAGTACTTC

D gene: -
J gene: TRBJ1-2
CDR3 length: 14
clone size: medium-sized
V gene: TRBV20-1
CDR3 protein: CSARDPREPRGYTF
CDR3 DNA: TGCAGTGCTAGAGATCCAAGGGAGCCCCGCGGCTACACCTTC

D gene: -
J gene: TRBJ2-2
CDR3 length: 16
clone size: -
V gene: TRBV4-1
CDR3 protein: CASSQAGTENTGELFF
CDR3 DNA: TGCGCCAGCAGCCAAGCCGGGACGGAGAACACCGGGGAGCTGTTTTTT

D gene: -
J gene: TRBJ2-1
CDR3 length: 14
clone size: few
V gene: TRBV18
CDR3 protein: CASQRRPSYNEQFF
CDR3 DNA: TGTGCCAGCCAAAGGAGACCCTCCTACAATGAGCAGTTCTTC

D gene: -
J gene: TRBJ2-5
CDR3 length: 15
clone size: many
V gene: TRBV4-1
CDR3 protein: CASSQAVNWGQTQYF
CDR3 DNA: TGCGCCAGCAGCCAAGCTGTGAACTGGGGACAGACCCAGTACTTC

D gene: -
J gene: TRBJ2-6
CDR3 length: 19
clone size: many
V gene: TRBV29-1
CDR3 protein: CSVEPLPLTSDSGANVLTF
CDR3 DNA: TGCAGCGTTGAACCATTACCCCTCACATCCGACTCTGGGGCCAACGTCCTGACTTTC

D gene: -
J gene: TRBJ2-7
CDR3 length: 14
clone size: few
V gene: TRBV12-3/TRBV12-4
CDR3 protein: CASSLGPISYEQYF
CDR3 DNA: TGTGCCAGCAGTTTGGGGCCCATCTCCTACGAGCAGTACTTC

D gene: TRBD2
J gene: TRBJ2-1
CDR3 length: 15
clone size: many
V gene: TRBV7-7
CDR3 protein: CASSRLAGDGNEQFF
CDR3 DNA: TGTGCTAGCAGCCGACTAGCGGGAGATGGGAATGAGCAGTTCTTC

D gene: -
J gene: TRBJ2-1
CDR3 length: 15
clone size: -
V gene: TRBV24-1
CDR3 protein: CATSDVGGLNNEQFF
CDR3 DNA: TGTGCCACCAGTGATGTCGGCGGACTAAACAATGAGCAGTTCTTC

D gene: TRBD1
J gene: TRBJ1-2
CDR3 length: 13
clone size: few
V gene: TRBV12-3/TRBV12-4
CDR3 protein: CASRPDRLHGYTF
CDR3 DNA: TGTGCCAGCAGACCGGACAGGCTACATGGCTACACCTTC

D gene: TRBD2
J gene: TRBJ2-3
CDR3 length: 15
clone size: -
V gene: TRBV5-1
CDR3 protein: CASIKSGRPADTQYF
CDR3 DNA: TGCGCCAGCATCAAGAGCGGGAGGCCCGCGGATACGCAGTATTTT

D gene: TRBD2
J gene: TRBJ2-3
CDR3 length: 17
clone size: -
V gene: TRBV18
CDR3 protein: CASSPFRGLAGTDTQYF
CDR3 DNA: TGTGCCAGCTCACCCTTCCGCGGACTAGCGGGCACAGATACGCAGTATTTT

D gene: TRBD2
J gene: TRBJ2-7
CDR3 length: 15
clone size: few
V gene: TRBV10-3
CDR3 protein: CAISESSGPNYEQYF
CDR3 DNA: TGTGCCATCAGTGAGTCTAGCGGGCCCAATTACGAGCAGTACTTC

D gene: -
J gene: TRBJ2-5
CDR3 length: 13
clone size: -
V gene: TRBV5-5
CDR3 protein: CASSAGARETQYF
CDR3 DNA: TGTGCCAGCAGCGCCGGGGCGCGGGAGACCCAGTACTTC

D gene: TRBD1
J gene: TRBJ2-7
CDR3 length: 12
clone size: -
V gene: TRBV29-1
CDR3 protein: CSVGQVTYEQYF
CDR3 DNA: TGCAGCGTAGGACAGGTTACCTACGAGCAGTACTTC

D gene: -
J gene: TRBJ2-2
CDR3 length: 14
clone size: -
V gene: TRBV19
CDR3 protein: CASSIRRNTGEPFF
CDR3 DNA: TGTGCCAGTAGTATCAGGCGAAACACCGGGGAGCCGTTTTTT

D gene: TRBD2
J gene: TRBJ2-1
CDR3 length: 17
clone size: -
V gene: TRBV6-6
CDR3 protein: CAIRAGAITRSYNEQFF
CDR3 DNA: TGTGCCATTCGAGCGGGAGCCATCACGAGATCCTACAATGAGCAGTTCTTC